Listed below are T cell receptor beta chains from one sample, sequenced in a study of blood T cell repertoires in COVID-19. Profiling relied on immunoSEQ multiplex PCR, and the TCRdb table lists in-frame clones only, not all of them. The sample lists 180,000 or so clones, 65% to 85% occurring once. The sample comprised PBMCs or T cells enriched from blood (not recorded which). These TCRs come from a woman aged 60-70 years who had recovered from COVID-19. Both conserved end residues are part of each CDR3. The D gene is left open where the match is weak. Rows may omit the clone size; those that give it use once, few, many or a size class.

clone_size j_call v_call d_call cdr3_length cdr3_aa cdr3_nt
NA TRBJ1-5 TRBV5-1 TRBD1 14 CASSYDRDNQPQHF TGCGCCAGCAGTTATGACAGGGACAATCAGCCCCAGCATTTT
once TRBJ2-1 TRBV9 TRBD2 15 CASSVALAEYNEQFF TGTGCCAGCAGCGTAGCCCTAGCGGAGTACAATGAGCAGTTCTTC
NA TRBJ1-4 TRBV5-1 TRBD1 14 CASSTGGAGEKLFF TGCGCCAGCAGTACAGGGGGCGCTGGTGAAAAACTGTTTTTT
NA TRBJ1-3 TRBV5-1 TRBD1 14 CASSLGTGGNTIYF TGCGCCAGCAGCTTAGGGACAGGGGGAAACACCATATATTTT
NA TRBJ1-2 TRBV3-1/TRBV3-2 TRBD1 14 CASSQGGQPYGYTF TGTGCCAGCAGCCAAGGGGGACAGCCCTATGGCTACACCTTC
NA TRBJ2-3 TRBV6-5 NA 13 CASSFSGAYTQYF TGTGCCAGCAGTTTCTCAGGGGCCTATACGCAGTATTTT
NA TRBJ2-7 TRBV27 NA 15 CASSLVGTGGYEQYF TGTGCCAGCAGTCTAGTAGGGACTGGGGGCTACGAGCAGTACTTC
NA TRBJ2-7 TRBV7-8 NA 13 CASSRRGSYEQYF TGTGCCAGCAGCCGGCGGGGCTCCTACGAGCAGTACTTC
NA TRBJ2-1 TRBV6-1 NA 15 CASSDGVFTYNEQFF TGTGCCAGCAGTGACGGAGTATTTACCTACAATGAGCAGTTCTTC
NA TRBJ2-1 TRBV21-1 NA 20 CASSKRQPNLAGGSYNEQFF TGTGCCAGCAGCAAACGGCAACCTAATCTAGCGGGAGGGTCCTACAATGAGCAGTTCTTC
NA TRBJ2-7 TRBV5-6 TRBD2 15 CASSFPGLGSYEQYF TGTGCCAGCAGCTTCCCAGGACTAGGGTCCTACGAGCAGTACTTC
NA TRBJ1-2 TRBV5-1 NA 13 CASSPPGNYGYTF TGCGCCAGCAGCCCGCCCGGGAACTATGGCTACACCTTC
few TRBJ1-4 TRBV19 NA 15 CASSIEGLGYGELFF TGTGCCAGTAGTATCGAAGGTCTCGGATACGGGGAACTGTTTTTT
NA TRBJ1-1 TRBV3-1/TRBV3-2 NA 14 CASSPGAGDTEAFF TGTGCCAGCAGCCCGGGAGCCGGGGACACTGAAGCTTTCTTT
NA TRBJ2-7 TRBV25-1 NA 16 CASSEFRQARPYEQYF TGTGCCAGCAGTGAATTTCGGCAGGCCCGCCCCTACGAGCAGTACTTC
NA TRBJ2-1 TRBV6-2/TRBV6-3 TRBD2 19 CASSSPRLTLAGGRNEQFF TGTGCCAGCAGTTCCCCCCGGTTGACGCTAGCGGGGGGCCGGAATGAGCAGTTCTTC
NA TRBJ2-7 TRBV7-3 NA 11 CASSPSYEQYF TGTGCCAGCAGCCCGTCCTACGAGCAGTACTTC
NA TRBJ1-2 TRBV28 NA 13 CASSHRQFHGYTF TGTGCCAGCAGTCACAGACAGTTCCATGGCTACACCTTC
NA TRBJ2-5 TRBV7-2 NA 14 CASSLAPDQETQYF TGTGCCAGCAGCTTAGCGCCAGACCAAGAGACCCAGTACTTC
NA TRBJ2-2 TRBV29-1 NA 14 CSVGQGGYTGELFF TGCAGCGTTGGTCAGGGGGGTTATACCGGGGAGCTGTTTTTT
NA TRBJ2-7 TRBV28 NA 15 CASSLAGLPISEQYF TGTGCCAGCAGTTTGGCAGGACTACCTATCTCCGAGCAGTACTTC
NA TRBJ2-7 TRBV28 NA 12 CASRVMGGEQYF TGTGCCAGCAGGGTGATGGGGGGCGAGCAGTACTTC
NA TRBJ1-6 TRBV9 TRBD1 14 CASTPGQGHSPLHF TGTGCCAGCACCCCCGGACAGGGTCATTCACCCCTCCACTTT
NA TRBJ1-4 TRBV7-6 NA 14 CASSSLVRGEKLFF TGTGCCAGCAGCTCCCTAGTGAGGGGGGAAAAACTGTTTTTT
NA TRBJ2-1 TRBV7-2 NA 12 CASSSKPYEQFF TGTGCCAGCAGTTCGAAGCCCTATGAGCAGTTCTTC
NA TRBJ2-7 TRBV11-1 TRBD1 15 CASSLLSGTGNEQYF TGTGCCAGCAGCTTATTGTCCGGGACAGGAAACGAGCAGTACTTC
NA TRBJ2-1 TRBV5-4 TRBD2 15 CASSPGTSGNNEQFF TGTGCCAGCAGCCCTGGGACTAGCGGGAATAATGAGCAGTTCTTC
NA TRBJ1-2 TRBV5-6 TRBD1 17 CASSLVTDRVGNYGYTF TGTGCCAGCAGCTTGGTAACGGACAGGGTTGGGAACTATGGCTACACCTTC
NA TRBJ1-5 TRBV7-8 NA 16 CASSFNRVTSNQPQHF TGTGCCAGCAGCTTCAACAGGGTAACAAGCAATCAGCCCCAGCATTTT
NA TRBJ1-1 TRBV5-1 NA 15 CASSLGPGRSTEAFF TGCGCCAGCAGCTTGGGGCCGGGGAGGAGTACTGAAGCTTTCTTT
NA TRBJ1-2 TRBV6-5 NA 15 CASSFGGSSNYGYTF TGTGCCAGTTCCTTTGGGGGCAGCTCTAACTATGGCTACACCTTC
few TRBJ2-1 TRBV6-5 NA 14 CASSLVSSYNEQFF TGTGCCAGTTCTCTAGTGTCGAGTTACAATGAGCAGTTCTTC
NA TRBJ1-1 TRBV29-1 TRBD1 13 CSVVSSRGLEAFF TGCAGCGTTGTGAGTAGCAGGGGGCTTGAAGCTTTCTTT
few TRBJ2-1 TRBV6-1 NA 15 CASSETWTEYNEQFF TGTGCCAGCAGTGAGACCTGGACAGAATACAATGAGCAGTTCTTC
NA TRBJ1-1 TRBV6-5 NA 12 CASSRRGTEAFF TGTGCCAGCAGCCGAAGGGGCACTGAAGCTTTCTTT
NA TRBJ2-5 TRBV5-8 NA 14 CASSRGLFGETQYF TGTGCCAGCAGCAGGGGATTGTTTGGGGAGACCCAGTACTTC
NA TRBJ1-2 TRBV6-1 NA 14 CASSETRGIYGYTF TGTGCCAGCAGTGAGACCAGGGGAATTTATGGCTACACCTTC
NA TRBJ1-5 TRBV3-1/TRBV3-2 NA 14 CASSLTSGHQPQHF TGTGCCAGCAGCCTAACAAGCGGCCATCAGCCCCAGCATTTT
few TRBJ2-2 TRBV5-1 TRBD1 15 CASSSGQGWTGELFF TGCGCCAGCAGCTCCGGACAGGGGTGGACCGGGGAGCTGTTTTTT
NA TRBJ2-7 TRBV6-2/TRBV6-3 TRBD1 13 CASSRTGSYEQYF TGTGCCAGCAGTCGGACAGGCTCCTACGAGCAGTACTTC